This T cell receptor (beta chain) stems from a study of T-cell memory formation after mild COVID-19. This clonotype was counted only a few times. One entry per CDR3 protein, called by TCRdb with MiXCR from the 5' RACE reads. The sample contains approximately 210,000 distinct CDR3 sequences, 27% of which appear only once. Germline loops: CDR1 SGHRS, CDR2 YFSETQ. Trimming pared 1 base from V and 8 bases from J, leaving 9 bases between. The CDR3 spans 12 residues. The source material was PBMCs or a T cell subset sorted from them (not recorded which). This sequence joins TRBV5-1 and TRBJ1-2; tentatively, D is TRBD1 (6 bases). This TCR was sampled from an adult woman who had mild COVID-19 (a few samples of this study predate the infection). Cell type and time point are not known. Written as DNA, the CDR3 is TGCGCCAGCAGCTTGACTGGGGGCGGCTACACCTTC. As protein: CASSLTGGGYTF. The variable domain in full, completed from reference TRBV5-1 and TRBJ1-2, reads KAGVTQTPRYLIKTRGQQVTLSCSPISGHRSVSWYQQTPGQGLQFLFEYFSETQRNKGNFPGRFSGRQFSNSRSEMNVSTLELGDSALYLCASSLTGGGYTFGSGTRLTVV.